Presented here are 19 T cell receptor beta chains from one specimen sequenced in a study of shared clonotypes between healthy human individuals. Only in-frame clones appear in the TCRdb table, and some are missing; sequencing was by immunoSEQ multiplex PCR. The sample contains 2 million to 2.5 million clones, under 97% of which appear only once. The sequenced sample consisted of naive CD4+ T cells sorted from blood. As for subset: CD45RA+ positively selected. The receptors derive from a man younger than 35 in good health.

This chain connects TRBV9 to TRBJ2-2; D ambiguous. This CDR3 has 12 amino acids. Germline lookup yields CDR1 SGDLS and CDR2 YYNGEE. V was trimmed by 0 bases and J by 7 bases, leaving 4 bases between them. DNA for the CDR3: TGTGCCAGCAGCGTAGAAGGCGGGGAGCTGTTTTTT. Protein sequence: CASSVEGGELFF.

The chain joins TRBV9 to TRBJ2-5; possible D gene TRBD2, 5 bases. Trimming shortened V by 4 bases and J by 3 bases, and 22 bases separated the two germline ends. The CDR3 loop spans 17 amino acids. Germline V gene lookup returns CDR1 SGDLS and CDR2 YYNGEE. DNA for the CDR3: TGTGCCAGCAGCCCCCCAGGTGGAGGACCGACTAAAGAGACCCAGTACTTC. Its translation is CASSPPGGGPTKETQYF.

The V call is TRBV7-2, the J call TRBJ1-3; possibly TRBD1 for D (5 bases). Germline CDR1 and CDR2: SGHTA and FQGNSA. The CDR3 has 16 amino acids. Trimming took off 1 base at V and 2 bases at J, with 12 bases between the two ends. The CDR3 reads CASSLVGAATGNTIYF. CDR3 nucleotide sequence: TGTGCCAGCAGCTTAGTCGGGGCGGCGACTGGAAACACCATATATTTT. Full variable domain (outside the CDR3, taken from reference TRBV7-2 and TRBJ1-3): GAGVSQSPSNKVTEKGKDVELRCDPISGHTALYWYRQSLGQGLEFLIYFQGNSAPDKSGLPSDRFSAERTGGSVSTLTIQRTQQEDSAVYLCASSLVGAATGNTIYFGEGSWLTVV.

The V call is TRBV6-5, the J call TRBJ2-2; weak D call: TRBD1 (5 bases). Trimming took 5 bases from V and 0 from J, leaving 10 bases between them. Germline CDR1 MNHEY, CDR2 SVGAGI. The CDR3 runs 15 residues. CDR3 loop: CASSPKQANTGELFF. The CDR3 DNA reads as TGTGCCAGCAGTCCAAAACAGGCGAACACCGGGGAGCTGTTTTTT.

This clone was detected only once. CDR3 in DNA: TGTGCCAGCAGCCTCCGGAAGGGCTACGAGCAGTACTTC. Amino acid sequence: CASSLRKGYEQYF. This rearrangement joins TRBV7-8 to TRBJ2-7; D is undetermined. This CDR3 is 13 amino acids long. Germline lookup yields CDR1 SGHVS and CDR2 FQNEAQ. V lost 5 bases and J 3 bases, leaving 11 bases between the germline ends.

The rearrangement joins TRBV5-6 to TRBJ2-1; D uncertain. Germline V gene data show CDR1 as SGHDT and CDR2 as YYEEEE. The CDR3 runs to 17 residues. V lost 4 bases and J lost 2, with 19 bases in between. The CDR3 nucleotides are TGTGCCAGCAGCCCGGAGCTAGTTATAGGGACCTACAATGAGCAGTTCTTC. Its protein product is CASSPELVIGTYNEQFF.

This clone was seen a single time. The rearrangement joins TRBV7-2 to TRBJ1-2; the match to TRBD1 covers 11 bases. This CDR3 has 14 residues. Germline CDR1 reads SGHTA; CDR2 reads FQGNSA. V lost 7 bases, J lost 8 bases, and 9 bases stayed unmatched. CDR3 sequence (DNA): TGTGCCAGCACCCCAACCCGGGACAGGGGGGGCTACACCTTC. Amino acid sequence: CASTPTRDRGGYTF.

CDR3 nucleotides: TGTGCCAGCAGCTTCAGGGCCGGGGGCAATGGCTACACCTTC. As protein: CASSFRAGGNGYTF. The rearrangement joins TRBV5-6 to TRBJ1-2; D may be TRBD1 (6 bases). Trimming left V 2 bases short and J 6 bases short, with 14 bases between. The CDR3 extends over 14 amino acids. The germline gives CDR1 SGHDT, CDR2 YYEEEE.

About this clone: Other nucleotide sequences in the sample specify the same CDR3. The CDR3: CASSLGTSGNYNEQFF. CDR3 nucleotide sequence: TGTGCCAGCAGCTTGGGGACTAGCGGGAACTACAATGAGCAGTTCTTC. The genes are TRBV5-4 and TRBJ2-1; 12 bases are a match to TRBD2. The V gene end was trimmed by 0 bases and the J gene end by 3 bases; junction bases not matched to a gene: 1. This CDR3 contains 16 residues. CDR1 and CDR2 (germline): SGHNT, YYREEE (reference sequence).

This chain joins TRBV5-4 and TRBJ2-2, with 11 bases identical to TRBD2. The CDR3 covers 18 residues. The J segment lost 7 bases and the V segment lost 4 bases, leaving 15 bases of the junction unmatched. Germline-derived CDR1 and CDR2 are SGHNT and YYREEE (reference sequence). As DNA, the CDR3 is TGTGCCAGCAGCACGGCCGGGGCTAGCGGGAGGCGGGACGGGGAGCTGTTTTTT. It yields the protein CASSTAGASGRRDGELFF.

J is TRBJ1-1 and V is TRBV7-2, with a possible D match to TRBD1 (6 bases). This CDR3 is built from 15 residues. V was shortened by 4 bases and J by 3 bases, with 15 bases between the two germline ends. Per the germline V gene, CDR1 is SGHTA and CDR2 is FQGNSA. For the CDR3, the DNA is TGTGCCAGCAGCTCTAGTGGGGGGCAGCACACTGAAGCTTTCTTT. This sequence encodes CASSSSGGQHTEAFF.

V and J are TRBV1 and TRBJ1-5; TRBD1 is the table's D call and was not checked against the DNA. TRBV1 is noted as a pseudogene. The CDR3 runs to 14 residues. Here the CDR3 reads CTSSQDEGVQPQHF. CDR3 coding DNA: TGCACCAGCAGCCAAGATGAGGGGGTTCAGCCCCAGCATTTT.

The chain is built from TRBV5-8 and TRBJ2-3, with D possibly being TRBD2 (6 bases). The CDR3 covers 13 residues. V was shortened by 0 bases and J by 4 bases, with 6 bases between the two germline ends. The germline V gene encodes CDR1 SGHTS and CDR2 YDEGEE. Here the CDR3 reads CASSLGLADTQYF. The DNA for the CDR3 is TGTGCCAGCAGCTTGGGACTAGCAGATACGCAGTATTTT.

The rearrangement joins TRBV5-4 to TRBJ2-2, with D possibly matching TRBD2 (7 bases). The ends were cut back, 2 bases at V and 7 bases at J, with 15 bases in the middle. The CDR3 covers 15 residues. Germline-derived CDR1 and CDR2 are SGHNT and YYREEE (reference sequence). CDR3 sequence reads: CASSFRGGGGGELFF. The CDR3 DNA sequence: TGTGCCAGCAGCTTCCGCGGCGGGGGCGGCGGGGAGCTGTTTTTT.

As concerns this clone: Additional DNA sequences in this sample encode the identical CDR3. The chain recombines TRBV5-1 with TRBJ2-6; a possible D gene is TRBD2 (5 bases). The CDR3 extends over 16 amino acids. The germline V gene has CDR1 SGHRS and CDR2 YFSETQ. The V and J ends lost 0 bases and 1 base respectively, with 8 bases between them. The CDR3 spells CASSLAGISGANVLTF. The CDR3 DNA reads TGCGCCAGCAGCTTGGCCGGGATATCTGGGGCCAACGTCCTGACTTTC.

V is TRBV18 and J is TRBJ2-1; 9 nucleotides align to TRBD2. Germline assignment: CDR1 KGHSH and CDR2 LQKENI. The CDR3 covers 17 residues. V dropped 2 bases and J dropped 5; count of bases not matched to a gene: 10. In DNA, the CDR3 is TGTGCCAGCTCACCATCCCTAGCGGGACTTATAAACAATGAGCAGTTCTTC. Translation gives CASSPSLAGLINNEQFF.

This chain links TRBV12-5 with TRBJ2-7, with no clear D. The V gene lost 6 bases and the J gene lost 1 base, with 10 bases spanning the gap. The CDR3 is 13 residues long. Germline V gives CDR1 LGHNT, CDR2 FRNRAP. The CDR3 nucleotides read TGTGCTAGTGGCCGGAGCAAATCCTACGAGCAGTACTTC. As protein: CASGRSKSYEQYF.

This chain links TRBV2 with TRBJ2-1; the match to TRBD2 covers 8 bases. Germline V gives CDR1 SNHLY, CDR2 FYNNEI. V gave up 8 bases and J gave up 0 bases; unmatched junction bases: 3. The CDR3 has 14 residues. CDR3: CASGREASYNEQFF. As DNA, the CDR3 is TGTGCCAGCGGGCGGGAGGCCTCCTACAATGAGCAGTTCTTC.

This rearrangement joins TRBV4-3 to TRBJ1-1; 10 bases align to TRBD1. Trimming took 3 bases from V and 5 from J; bases not matched to a gene: 6. Germline V gene sequence: CDR1 LGHNA, CDR2 YSLEER. The CDR3 totals 15 residues. This CDR3 is CASSHKTGGWTEAFF. DNA of the CDR3: TGCGCCAGCAGCCACAAGACAGGGGGCTGGACTGAAGCTTTCTTT.